Below, 21 T cell receptor beta chains from the same sample are listed, as sequenced in a study of shared clonotypes between healthy human individuals. Clones were read by immunoSEQ multiplex PCR, and TCRdb kept only the in-frame ones, dropping some. The sample contains some 1,900,000 clones, roughly 94% of which appear only once. CD45RO-negative CD8 cells positively selected for CCR7 made up the naive population, which excluded terminally differentiated effector memory CD45RA+ cells. Sample: naive CD8+ T cells sorted from blood. The source of these receptors is a man younger than 35 in good health.

Concerning this clone: Other DNA variants within this sample encode the same CDR3. The V and J genes are TRBV11-2 and TRBJ2-3; no definite D call. The CDR3 length is 12 residues. V lost 0 bases, J lost 5 bases, and 3 bases lay in between. Germline V lookup: CDR1 SGHAT, CDR2 FQNNGV. CDR3 in amino acids: CASSLDRDTQYF. DNA for the CDR3: TGTGCCAGCAGCTTAGACAGAGATACGCAGTATTTT. Using reference TRBV11-2 and TRBJ2-3 for the parts outside the CDR3, the full variable domain is EAGVAQSPRYKIIEKRQSVAFWCNPISGHATLYWYQQILGQGPKLLIQFQNNGVVDDSQLPKDRFSAERLKGVDSTLKIQPAKLEDSAVYLCASSLDRDTQYFGPGTRLTVL.

This clone appeared a single time. The CDR3 sequence: CASSLAADAYGYTF. The CDR3 bases are TGCGCCAGCAGCTTGGCCGCAGATGCCTATGGCTACACCTTC. The V gene is TRBV5-1, the J gene TRBJ1-2, with D uncertain. Germline V CDR1 and CDR2: SGHRS, YFSETQ. Trimming stripped 0 bases from V and 4 bases from J, with 10 bases between. The CDR3 loop spans 14 amino acids. Full variable domain (missing parts from reference TRBV5-1 and TRBJ1-2): KAGVTQTPRYLIKTRGQQVTLSCSPISGHRSVSWYQQTPGQGLQFLFEYFSETQRNKGNFPGRFSGRQFSNSRSEMNVSTLELGDSALYLCASSLAADAYGYTFGSGTRLTVV.

This rearrangement joins TRBV4-1 to TRBJ1-1; no firm D call. The germline V gene has CDR1 MGHRA and CDR2 YSYEKL. V gave up 2 bases and J gave up 6 bases, with 13 bases separating them. The CDR3 covers 14 residues. CDR3 coding DNA: TGCGCCAGCAGCCAATTGGCAGGCAGCGCTGAAGCTTTCTTT. Translated: CASSQLAGSAEAFF.

This clone was seen only once. The chain combines TRBV6-5 with TRBJ2-7, with D perhaps given as TRBD1 or TRBD2 (5 bases each). Germline lookup yields CDR1 MNHEY and CDR2 SVGAGI. V was clipped by 3 bases and J by 3 bases, with 18 bases between them. This CDR3 contains 16 residues. The CDR3 nucleotides read TGTGCCAGCAGTTATGGTGGGACCAGAAGTGGCTACGAGCAGTACTTC. Translating gives CASSYGGTRSGYEQYF.

This clone showed up just once. Written as DNA, the CDR3 is TGTGCCAGCAGCTTGGACAGATCGAGCTCCTATAATTCACCCCTCCACTTT. Residues: CASSLDRSSSYNSPLHF. The chain couples TRBV5-6 to TRBJ1-6; D is unresolved. The CDR3 is made up of 17 amino acids. V was pared by 0 bases and J by 0 bases, with 10 bases between. CDR1 is SGHDT, CDR2 YYEEEE, per germline.

V is TRBV28 and J is TRBJ2-5; TRBD2 might be the D (5 bases). This CDR3 has 13 residues. Germline CDR1 is MDHEN and CDR2 is SYDVKM. Trimming cost V 1 base and J 7 bases, with 10 bases left between them. For the CDR3, the DNA is TGTGCCAGCAGTTTATCCCGGGGATGGACCCAGTACTTC. Its protein product is CASSLSRGWTQYF.

V gene TRBV7-9 combines with J gene TRBJ1-1; unclear D gene. This CDR3 spans 15 amino acids. With 5 bases removed from V and 0 bases from J, the gap between germline ends came to 13 bases. In germline, CDR1 is SEHNR, CDR2 FQNEAQ (reference sequence). CDR3 coding DNA: TGTGCCAGCAGCCCTGGCCATGGTATGAACACTGAAGCTTTCTTT. Translating gives CASSPGHGMNTEAFF.

This clone has only a few counts. CDR3 residues: CAFTGTTLNFEAFF. In DNA form, the CDR3 reads TGTGCCTTCACCGGGACAACGCTCAACTTCGAAGCTTTCTTT. J is TRBJ1-1 and V is TRBV30, with a weak D call TRBD1 (6 bases). This CDR3 is 14 amino acids long. Germline V gene data show CDR1 as GTSNPN and CDR2 as SVGIG (reference sequence). Trimming cost V 7 bases and J 8 bases, with 23 bases left between them.

There are a few counts of this clone. The chain joins TRBV25-1 to TRBJ1-2, with no clear D. Trimming removed 8 bases from V and 0 bases from J, with 7 bases in between. The CDR3 runs 12 residues. Germline CDR1 and CDR2: MGHDK and SYGVNS. CDR3 coding DNA: TGTGCCAGCCACGGGACTAACTATGGCTACACCTTC. It codes for CASHGTNYGYTF.

Of note for this clone: Other DNA sequences of this sample code for an identical CDR3. V usage is TRBV5-6 and J usage is TRBJ2-7; D uncertain. This CDR3 region has 12 residues. Between the trimmed V and J ends, which lost 3 bases and 2 bases, there was a span of 6 bases. From germline, CDR1 is SGHDT and CDR2 YYEEEE. The CDR3 sequence: CASSWDTYEQYF. CDR3 coding DNA: TGTGCCAGCAGCTGGGATACCTACGAGCAGTACTTC.

The rearrangement links TRBV19 to TRBJ2-7; 11 bases align to TRBD1. CDR3 length: 16 amino acids. Trimming cost V 5 bases and J 0 bases; bases outside gene matches: 6. Germline loops: CDR1 LNHDA, CDR2 SQIVND (reference sequence). The CDR3 bases are TGTGCCAGTAGTGTCGGGACAGGGGGTAGCTCCTACGAGCAGTACTTC. Protein sequence: CASSVGTGGSSYEQYF. The variable domain in full, with the rest retrieved from reference TRBV19 and TRBJ2-7, is DGGITQSPKYLFRKEGQNVTLSCEQNLNHDAMYWYRQDPGQGLRLIYYSQIVNDFQKGDIAEGYSVSREKKESFPLTVTSAQKNPTAFYLCASSVGTGGSSYEQYFGPGTRLTVT.

The chain employs TRBV30 and TRBJ1-6; D unresolved. The V and J ends lost 6 bases and 6 bases respectively, with 15 bases between them. The CDR3 extends over 14 amino acids. In germline, CDR1 is GTSNPN, CDR2 SVGIG (reference sequence). CDR3 residues: CACGPPGGNSPLHF. Written as DNA, the CDR3 is TGTGCCTGTGGTCCTCCGGGCGGTAATTCACCCCTCCACTTT.

The CDR3 coding sequence is TGTGCCACCAGCAGGGCTCGGACAGCGGACTATGGCTACACCTTC. It codes for CATSRARTADYGYTF. This rearrangement joins TRBV15 to TRBJ1-2; tentatively, D is TRBD1 (6 bases). Trimming removed 3 bases at V and 3 bases at J, with 14 bases between. The CDR3 has 15 residues. Germline CDR1 is LNHNV and CDR2 is YYDKDF (reference sequence).

The chain combines TRBV4-3 with TRBJ2-5, with 14 bases that match TRBD2. CDR3 length: 16 residues. V gave up 5 bases and J gave up 5 bases; unmatched junction bases: 7. Per the germline V gene, CDR1 is LGHNA and CDR2 is YSLEER. CDR3 loop: CASSRGTSGSGETQYF. DNA of the CDR3: TGCGCCAGCAGCAGAGGGACTAGCGGGAGCGGGGAGACCCAGTACTTC.

The V gene is TRBV5-4, the J gene TRBJ2-1, with a possible D match to TRBD2 (7 bases). V lost 4 bases and J 10 bases, leaving 21 bases between the germline ends. The CDR3 is made up of 15 amino acids. Germline lookup yields CDR1 SGHNT and CDR2 YYREEE (reference sequence). The CDR3 sequence is CASSPGRGAGIEQFF. CDR3 DNA sequence: TGTGCCAGCAGCCCCGGCCGGGGGGCGGGGATAGAGCAGTTCTTC.

Of note for this clone: This sample also contains other DNA sequences that code for the same CDR3. V is TRBV6-5 and J is TRBJ2-3; D gene ambiguous. Germline values: CDR1 MNHEY, CDR2 SVGAGI. The CDR3 sequence is 14 residues long. The germline V and J ends were trimmed by 2 bases and 0 bases, with 6 bases remaining between them. The CDR3 DNA reads TGTGCCAGCAGTTACCTAGGGAGCACAGATACGCAGTATTTT. Residues: CASSYLGSTDTQYF.

This clone appeared a few times. CDR3 sequence: CASGPTNEKLFF. In nucleotides, the CDR3 is TGTGCCAGTGGACCGACGAATGAAAAACTGTTTTTT. The chain carries TRBV19 and TRBJ1-4; unclear D gene. Trimming left V 8 bases short and J 5 bases short, with 9 bases between. Per the germline V gene, CDR1 is LNHDA and CDR2 is SQIVND (reference sequence). The CDR3 spans 12 residues.

The gene calls are TRBV5-1 and TRBJ2-7, with 7 bases matching TRBD1. Trimming took 5 bases from V and 0 from J; bases not matched to a gene: 2. The CDR3 totals 13 residues. CDR1 is SGHRS, CDR2 YFSETQ, per germline. This chain's CDR3 is CASRRDSSYEQYF. DNA for the CDR3: TGCGCCAGCAGACGGGACAGCTCCTACGAGCAGTACTTC. The whole variable domain, filled in from reference TRBV5-1 and TRBJ2-7, reads KAGVTQTPRYLIKTRGQQVTLSCSPISGHRSVSWYQQTPGQGLQFLFEYFSETQRNKGNFPGRFSGRQFSNSRSEMNVSTLELGDSALYLCASRRDSSYEQYFGPGTRLTVT.

A single count supports this clone. This chain uses TRBV25-1 with TRBJ2-7, with D possibly TRBD1 on 5 matching bases. From germline, CDR1 is MGHDK and CDR2 SYGVNS. This CDR3 contains 13 residues. Trimming removed 5 bases at V and 5 bases at J, with 13 bases between. The CDR3 loop is CASSMDTLNEQYF. DNA of the CDR3: TGTGCCAGCAGTATGGACACCCTGAACGAGCAGTACTTC.

This chain uses TRBV11-3 with TRBJ2-7; the D call may be TRBD1 or TRBD2 (6 bases each). Germline CDR1 is SGHNT and CDR2 is YENEEA. V lost 1 base and J 3 bases, leaving 10 bases between the germline ends. The CDR3 is made up of 14 amino acids. DNA for the CDR3: TGTGCCAGCAGCTTAGCAGGGGAGGACTACGAGCAGTACTTC. Translating gives CASSLAGEDYEQYF.

The gene calls are TRBV9 and TRBJ2-7, with D perhaps TRBD1 (5 bases). Trimming shortened V by 3 bases and J by 1 base, and 11 bases separated the two germline ends. The CDR3 has 14 residues. Germline CDR1 and CDR2: SGDLS and YYNGEE. In DNA, the CDR3 is TGTGCCAGCAGCGCGGAAGGGGAATCCTACGAGCAGTACTTC. Translation: CASSAEGESYEQYF.